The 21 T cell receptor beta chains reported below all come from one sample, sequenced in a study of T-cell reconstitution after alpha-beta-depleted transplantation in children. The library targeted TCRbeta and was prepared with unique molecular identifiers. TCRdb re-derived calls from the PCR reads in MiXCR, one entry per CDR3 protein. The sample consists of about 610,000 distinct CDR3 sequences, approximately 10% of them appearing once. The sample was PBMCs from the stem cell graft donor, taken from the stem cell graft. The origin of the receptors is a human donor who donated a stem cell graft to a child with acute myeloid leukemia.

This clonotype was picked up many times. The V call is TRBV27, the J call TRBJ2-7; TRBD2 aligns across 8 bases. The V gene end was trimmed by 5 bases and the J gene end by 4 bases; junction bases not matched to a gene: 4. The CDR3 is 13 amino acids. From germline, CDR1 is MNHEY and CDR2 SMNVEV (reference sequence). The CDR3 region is CASSAQRGYEQYF. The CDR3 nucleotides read TGTGCCAGCAGTGCCCAGCGGGGGTACGAGCAGTACTTC.

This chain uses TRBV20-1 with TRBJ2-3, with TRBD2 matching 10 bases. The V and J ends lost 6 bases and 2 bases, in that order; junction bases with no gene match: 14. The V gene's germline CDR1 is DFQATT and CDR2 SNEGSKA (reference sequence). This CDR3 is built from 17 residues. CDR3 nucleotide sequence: TGCAGTGCGAACAAGAGGCTAGCGGGAGACCCCACAGATACGCAGTATTTT. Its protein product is CSANKRLAGDPTDTQYF.

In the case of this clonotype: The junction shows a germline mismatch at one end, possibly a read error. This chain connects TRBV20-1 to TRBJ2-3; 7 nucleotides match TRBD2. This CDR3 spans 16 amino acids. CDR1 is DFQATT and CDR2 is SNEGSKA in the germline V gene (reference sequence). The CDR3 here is CSARGWGGGSTDPQYF. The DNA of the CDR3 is TGCAGTGCGAGAGGCTGGGGCGGGGGAAGCACAGATCCGCAGTATTTT.

The CDR3 coding sequence is TGTGCCAGCAGCCTCCGGGACAGGTCGTACGAGCAGTACTTC. This encodes CASSLRDRSYEQYF. This chain links TRBV11-1 with TRBJ2-7; 8 bases line up with TRBD1. CDR1 is SGHAT, CDR2 FQDESV, per germline (reference sequence). V gave up 5 bases and J gave up 4 bases; unmatched junction bases: 7. This CDR3 region has 14 residues.

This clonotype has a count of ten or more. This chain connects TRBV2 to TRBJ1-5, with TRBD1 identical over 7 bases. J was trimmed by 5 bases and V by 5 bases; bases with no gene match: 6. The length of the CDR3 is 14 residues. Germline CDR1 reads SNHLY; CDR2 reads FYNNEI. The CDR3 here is CASSRQGQDQPQHF. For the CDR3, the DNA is TGTGCCAGCAGTAGACAGGGTCAAGATCAGCCCCAGCATTTT.

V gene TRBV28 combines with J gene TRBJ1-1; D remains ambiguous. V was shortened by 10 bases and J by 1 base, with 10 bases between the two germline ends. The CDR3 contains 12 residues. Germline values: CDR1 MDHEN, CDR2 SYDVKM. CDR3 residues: CAILIRNTEAFF. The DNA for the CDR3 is TGTGCCATTCTTATACGGAACACTGAAGCTTTCTTT.

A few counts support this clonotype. CDR3 sequence: CASSPQGGYTF. Written as DNA, the CDR3 is TGTGCCAGCAGTCCACAGGGGGGCTACACCTTC. V and J are TRBV2 and TRBJ1-2; 7 bases fit TRBD1. Germline CDR1 reads SNHLY; CDR2 reads FYNNEI. The V gene end was trimmed by 5 bases and the J gene end by 8 bases; junction bases not matched to a gene: 2. The CDR3 runs to 11 residues. The full variable domain, its missing parts supplied by reference TRBV2 and TRBJ1-2, is EPEVTQTPSHQVTQMGQEVILRCVPISNHLYFYWYRQILGQKVEFLVSFYNNEISEKSEIFDDQFSVERPDGSNFTLKIRSTKLEDSAMYFCASSPQGGYTFGSGTRLTVV.

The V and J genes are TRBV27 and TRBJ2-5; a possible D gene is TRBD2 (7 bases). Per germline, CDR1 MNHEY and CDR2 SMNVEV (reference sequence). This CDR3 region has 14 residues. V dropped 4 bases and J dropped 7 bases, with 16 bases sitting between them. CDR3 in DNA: TGTGCCAGCAGTTCGACGGGGGGCGTCGGGACCCAGTACTTC. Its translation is CASSSTGGVGTQYF.

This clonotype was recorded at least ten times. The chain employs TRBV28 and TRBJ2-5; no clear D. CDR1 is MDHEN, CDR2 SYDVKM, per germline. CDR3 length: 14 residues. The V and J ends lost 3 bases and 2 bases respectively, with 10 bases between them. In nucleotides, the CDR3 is TGTGCCAGCAGTTTGGTAGGGTGGCAAGAGACCCAGTACTTC. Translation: CASSLVGWQETQYF. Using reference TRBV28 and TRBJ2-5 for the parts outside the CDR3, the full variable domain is DVKVTQSSRYLVKRTGEKVFLECVQDMDHENMFWYRQDPGLGLRLIYFSYDVKMKEKGDIPEGYSVSREKKERFSLILESASTNQTSMYLCASSLVGWQETQYFGPGTRLLVL.

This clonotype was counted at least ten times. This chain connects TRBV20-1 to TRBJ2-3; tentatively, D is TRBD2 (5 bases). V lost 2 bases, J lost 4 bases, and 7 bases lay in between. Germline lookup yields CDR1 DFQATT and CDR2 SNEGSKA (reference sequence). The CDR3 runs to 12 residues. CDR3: CSARLAPDTQYF. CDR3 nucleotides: TGCAGTGCTAGACTAGCACCAGATACGCAGTATTTT.

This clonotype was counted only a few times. CDR3 loop: CASSLRWGNQETQYF. CDR3 nucleotides: TGTGCCAGCAGCTTAAGGTGGGGGAACCAAGAGACCCAGTACTTC. This chain links TRBV7-3 with TRBJ2-5; D tentatively fits TRBD1 or TRBD2 (5 bases each). Germline loops: CDR1 SGHTA, CDR2 FQGTGA. The CDR3 length is 15 residues. V was clipped by 1 base and J by 0 bases, with 9 bases between them.

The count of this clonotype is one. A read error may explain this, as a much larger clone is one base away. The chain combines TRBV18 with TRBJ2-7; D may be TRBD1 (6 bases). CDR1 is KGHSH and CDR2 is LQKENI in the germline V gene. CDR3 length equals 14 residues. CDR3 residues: CASAPQQGEHEQYF. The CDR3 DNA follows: TGTGCCAGCGCACCCCAACAGGGCGAACACGAGCAGTACTTC.

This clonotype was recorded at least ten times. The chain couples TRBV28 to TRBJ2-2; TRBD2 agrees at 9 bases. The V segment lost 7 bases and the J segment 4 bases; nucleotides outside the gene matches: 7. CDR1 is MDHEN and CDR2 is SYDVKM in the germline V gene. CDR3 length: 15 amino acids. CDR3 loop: CASTSGGLATGELFF. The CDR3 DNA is TGTGCCAGCACCTCGGGGGGACTAGCCACCGGGGAGCTGTTTTTT.

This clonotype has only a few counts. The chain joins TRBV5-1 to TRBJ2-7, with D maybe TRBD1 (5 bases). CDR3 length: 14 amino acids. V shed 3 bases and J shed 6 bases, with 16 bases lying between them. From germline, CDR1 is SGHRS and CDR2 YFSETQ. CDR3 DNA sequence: TGCGCCAGCAGCTCCACTTACAGGATCGGCGAGCAGTACTTC. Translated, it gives CASSSTYRIGEQYF.

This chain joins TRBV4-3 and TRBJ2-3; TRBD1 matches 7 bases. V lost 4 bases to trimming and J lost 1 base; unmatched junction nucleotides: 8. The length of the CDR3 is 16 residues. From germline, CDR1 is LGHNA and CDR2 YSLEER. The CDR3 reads CASSRQGSGGTDTQYF. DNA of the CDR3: TGCGCCAGCAGCCGACAGGGTAGTGGGGGCACAGATACGCAGTATTTT.

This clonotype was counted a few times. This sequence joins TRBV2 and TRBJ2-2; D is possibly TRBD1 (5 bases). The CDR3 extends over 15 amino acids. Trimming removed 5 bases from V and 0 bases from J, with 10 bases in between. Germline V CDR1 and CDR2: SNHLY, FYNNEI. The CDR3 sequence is CASSRTPANTGELFF. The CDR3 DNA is TGTGCCAGCAGTCGGACACCTGCGAACACCGGGGAGCTGTTTTTT.

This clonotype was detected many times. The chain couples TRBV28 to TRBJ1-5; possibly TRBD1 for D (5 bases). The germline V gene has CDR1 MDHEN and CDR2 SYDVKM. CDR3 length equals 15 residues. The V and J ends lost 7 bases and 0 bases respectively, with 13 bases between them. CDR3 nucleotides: TGTGCCAGCATCAGGGTAGCCTATAGCAATCAGCCCCAGCATTTT. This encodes CASIRVAYSNQPQHF.

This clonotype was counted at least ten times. The CDR3 spells CATSDQTRLVETQYF. In nucleotides, the CDR3 is TGTGCCACCAGTGACCAGACAAGGCTGGTAGAGACCCAGTACTTC. The gene calls are TRBV24-1 and TRBJ2-5; the D is unclear. Per the germline V gene, CDR1 is KGHDR and CDR2 is SFDVKD. V shed 4 bases and J shed 4 bases, with 15 bases lying between them. The CDR3 is 15 amino acids.

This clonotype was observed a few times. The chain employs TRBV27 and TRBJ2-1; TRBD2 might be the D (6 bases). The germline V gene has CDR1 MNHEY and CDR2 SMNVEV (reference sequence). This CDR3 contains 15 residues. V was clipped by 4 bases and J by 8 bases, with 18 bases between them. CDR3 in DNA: TGTGCCAGCAGTTCTTTAGTAGGAGGGGTCGATGAGCAGTTCTTC. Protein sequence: CASSSLVGGVDEQFF.

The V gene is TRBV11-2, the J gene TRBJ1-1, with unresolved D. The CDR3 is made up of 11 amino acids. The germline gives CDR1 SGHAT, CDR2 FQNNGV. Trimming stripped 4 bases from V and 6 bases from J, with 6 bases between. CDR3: CASSYRSEAFF. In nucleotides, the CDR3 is TGTGCCAGCAGCTACCGTTCTGAAGCTTTCTTT.

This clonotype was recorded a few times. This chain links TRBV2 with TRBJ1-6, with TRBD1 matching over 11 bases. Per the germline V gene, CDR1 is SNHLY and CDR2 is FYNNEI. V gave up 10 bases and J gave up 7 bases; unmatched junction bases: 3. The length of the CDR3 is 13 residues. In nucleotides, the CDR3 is TGTGCCAACGGACAGGGGGCGAATTCACCCCTCCACTTT. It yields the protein CANGQGANSPLHF. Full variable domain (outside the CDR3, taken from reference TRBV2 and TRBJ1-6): EPEVTQTPSHQVTQMGQEVILRCVPISNHLYFYWYRQILGQKVEFLVSFYNNEISEKSEIFDDQFSVERPDGSNFTLKIRSTKLEDSAMYFCANGQGANSPLHFGNGTRLTVT.